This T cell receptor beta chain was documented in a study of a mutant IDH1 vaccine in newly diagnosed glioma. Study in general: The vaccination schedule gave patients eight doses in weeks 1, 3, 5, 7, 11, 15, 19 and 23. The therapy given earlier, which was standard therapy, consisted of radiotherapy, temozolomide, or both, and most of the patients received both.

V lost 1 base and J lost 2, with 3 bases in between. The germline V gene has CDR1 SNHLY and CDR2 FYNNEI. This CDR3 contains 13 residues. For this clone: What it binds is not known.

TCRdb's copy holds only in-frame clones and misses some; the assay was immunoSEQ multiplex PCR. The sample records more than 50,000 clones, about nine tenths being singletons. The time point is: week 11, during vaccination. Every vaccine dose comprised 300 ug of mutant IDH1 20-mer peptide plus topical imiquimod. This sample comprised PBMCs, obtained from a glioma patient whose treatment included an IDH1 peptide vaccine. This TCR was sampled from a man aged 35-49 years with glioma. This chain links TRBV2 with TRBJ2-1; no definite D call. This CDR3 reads CASSEEAYNEQFF. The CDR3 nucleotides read TGTGCCAGCAGTGAAGAAGCCTACAATGAGCAGTTCTTC.